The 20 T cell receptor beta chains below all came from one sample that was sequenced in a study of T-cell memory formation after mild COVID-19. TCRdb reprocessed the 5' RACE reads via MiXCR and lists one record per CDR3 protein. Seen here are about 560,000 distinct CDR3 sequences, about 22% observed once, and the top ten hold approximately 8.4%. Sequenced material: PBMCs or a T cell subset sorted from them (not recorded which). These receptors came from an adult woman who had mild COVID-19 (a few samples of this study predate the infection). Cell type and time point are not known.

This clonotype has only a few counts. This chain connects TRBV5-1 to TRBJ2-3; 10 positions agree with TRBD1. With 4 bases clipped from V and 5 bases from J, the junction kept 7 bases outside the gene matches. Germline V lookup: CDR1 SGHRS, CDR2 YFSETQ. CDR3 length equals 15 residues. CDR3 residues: CASSEGTGAGDTQYF. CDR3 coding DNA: TGCGCCAGCAGCGAAGGGACAGGGGCGGGAGATACGCAGTATTTT.

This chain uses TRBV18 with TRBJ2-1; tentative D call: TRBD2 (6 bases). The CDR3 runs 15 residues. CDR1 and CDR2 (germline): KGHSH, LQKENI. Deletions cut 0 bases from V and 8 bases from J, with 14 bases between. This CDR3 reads CASSPPGLPIYEQFF. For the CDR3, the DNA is TGTGCCAGCTCACCACCGGGACTCCCGATTTATGAGCAGTTCTTC.

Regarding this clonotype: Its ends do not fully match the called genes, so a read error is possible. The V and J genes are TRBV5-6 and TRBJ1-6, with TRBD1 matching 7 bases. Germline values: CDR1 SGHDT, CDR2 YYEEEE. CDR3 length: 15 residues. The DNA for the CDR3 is TGTGCCAGCAAAGGGACAGTGTCGGAAAATTCAACCCTCCACTTT. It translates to CASKGTVSENSTLHF.

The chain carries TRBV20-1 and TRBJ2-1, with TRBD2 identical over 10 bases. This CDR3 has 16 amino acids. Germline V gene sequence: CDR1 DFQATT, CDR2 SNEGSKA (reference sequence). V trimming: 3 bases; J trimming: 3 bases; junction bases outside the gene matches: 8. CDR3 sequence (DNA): TGCAGTGCTAGTAAGAGCGGGAGGGCAATCTACAATGAGCAGTTCTTC. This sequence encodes CSASKSGRAIYNEQFF.

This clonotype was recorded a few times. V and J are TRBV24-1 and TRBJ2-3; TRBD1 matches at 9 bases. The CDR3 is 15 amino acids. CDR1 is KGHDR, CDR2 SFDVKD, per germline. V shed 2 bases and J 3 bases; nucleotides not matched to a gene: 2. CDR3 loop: CATSDWGTGTDTQYF. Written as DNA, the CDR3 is TGTGCCACCAGTGATTGGGGGACAGGGACAGATACGCAGTATTTT.

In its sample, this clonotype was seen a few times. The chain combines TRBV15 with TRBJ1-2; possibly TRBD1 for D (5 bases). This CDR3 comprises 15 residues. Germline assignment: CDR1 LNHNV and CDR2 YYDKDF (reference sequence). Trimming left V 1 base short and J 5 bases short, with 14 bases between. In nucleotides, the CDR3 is TGTGCCACCAGCAGAGGATGGGACCGGTCGTATGGCTACACCTTC. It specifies CATSRGWDRSYGYTF.

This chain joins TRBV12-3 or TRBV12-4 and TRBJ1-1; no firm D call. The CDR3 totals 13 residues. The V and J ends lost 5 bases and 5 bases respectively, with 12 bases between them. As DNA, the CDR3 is TGTGCCAGCAGTCTGCCAGGAGGAACTGAAGCTTTCTTT. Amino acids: CASSLPGGTEAFF.

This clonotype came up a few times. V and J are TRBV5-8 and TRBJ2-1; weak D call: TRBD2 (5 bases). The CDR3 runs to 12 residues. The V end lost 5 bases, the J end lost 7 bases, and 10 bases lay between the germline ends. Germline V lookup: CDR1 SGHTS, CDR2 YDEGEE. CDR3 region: CASRPTRNEQFF. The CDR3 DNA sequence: TGTGCCAGCAGGCCTACTAGGAATGAGCAGTTCTTC.

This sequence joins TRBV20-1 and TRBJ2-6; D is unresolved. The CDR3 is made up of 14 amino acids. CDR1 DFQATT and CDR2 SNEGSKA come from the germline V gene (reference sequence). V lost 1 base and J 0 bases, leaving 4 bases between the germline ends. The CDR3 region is CSARADSGANVLTF. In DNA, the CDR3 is TGCAGTGCTAGAGCGGACTCTGGGGCCAACGTCCTGACTTTC.

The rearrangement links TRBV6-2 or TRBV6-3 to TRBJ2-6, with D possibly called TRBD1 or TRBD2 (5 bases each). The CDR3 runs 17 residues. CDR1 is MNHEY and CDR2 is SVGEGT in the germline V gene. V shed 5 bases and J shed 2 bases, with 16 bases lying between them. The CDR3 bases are TGTGCCAGCAGTATAGTGGGGCCGGGGACTGGGGCCAACGTCCTGACTTTC. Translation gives CASSIVGPGTGANVLTF.

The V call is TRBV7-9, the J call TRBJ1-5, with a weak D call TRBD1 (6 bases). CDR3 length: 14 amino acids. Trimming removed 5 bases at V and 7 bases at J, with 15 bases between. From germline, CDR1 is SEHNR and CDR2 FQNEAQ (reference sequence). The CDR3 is CASSPSGGQQPQHF. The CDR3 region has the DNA TGTGCCAGCAGCCCTAGTGGGGGGCAACAGCCCCAGCATTTT.

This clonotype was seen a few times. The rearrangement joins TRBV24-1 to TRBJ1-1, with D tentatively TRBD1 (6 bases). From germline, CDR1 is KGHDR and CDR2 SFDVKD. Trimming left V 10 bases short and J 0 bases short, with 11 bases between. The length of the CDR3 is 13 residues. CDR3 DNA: TGTGCCACTTCGAGGGGGTTGAACACTGAAGCTTTCTTT. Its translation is CATSRGLNTEAFF.

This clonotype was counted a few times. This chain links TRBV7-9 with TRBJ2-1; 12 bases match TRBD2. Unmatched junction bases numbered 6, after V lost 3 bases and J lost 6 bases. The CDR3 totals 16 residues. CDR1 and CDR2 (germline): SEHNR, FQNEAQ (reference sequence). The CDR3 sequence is CASSFLAGGLGNEQFF. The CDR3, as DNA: TGTGCCAGCAGCTTTCTAGCGGGAGGGCTCGGCAATGAGCAGTTCTTC.

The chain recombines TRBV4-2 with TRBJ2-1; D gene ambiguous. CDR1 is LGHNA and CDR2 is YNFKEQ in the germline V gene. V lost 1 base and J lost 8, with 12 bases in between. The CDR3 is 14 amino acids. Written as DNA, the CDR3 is TGTGCCAGCAGCCAAGTCCACTCCGCGGATGAGCAGTTCTTC. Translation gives CASSQVHSADEQFF.

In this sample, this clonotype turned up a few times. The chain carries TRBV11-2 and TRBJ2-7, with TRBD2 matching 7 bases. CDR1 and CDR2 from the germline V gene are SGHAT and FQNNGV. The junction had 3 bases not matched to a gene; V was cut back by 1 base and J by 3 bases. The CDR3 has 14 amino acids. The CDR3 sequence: CASSLGGRGYEQYF. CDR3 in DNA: TGTGCCAGCAGCTTAGGTGGGAGGGGCTACGAGCAGTACTTC.

CDR3 nucleotide sequence: TGTGCCAGCAGCCCAAGAGGGACCCAGTACTTC. It translates to CASSPRGTQYF. The V call is TRBV7-2, the J call TRBJ2-5; D gene ambiguous. Germline V CDR1 and CDR2: SGHTA, FQGNSA. This CDR3 has 11 residues. V shed 5 bases and J shed 7 bases, with 8 bases lying between them.

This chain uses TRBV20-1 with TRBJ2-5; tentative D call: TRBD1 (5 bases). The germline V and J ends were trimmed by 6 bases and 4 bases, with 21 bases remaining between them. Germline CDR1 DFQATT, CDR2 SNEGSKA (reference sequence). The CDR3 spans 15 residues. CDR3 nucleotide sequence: TGCAGTGCCCAGACAGTCGGTCGTCTAATAGAGACCCAGTACTTC. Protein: CSAQTVGRLIETQYF.

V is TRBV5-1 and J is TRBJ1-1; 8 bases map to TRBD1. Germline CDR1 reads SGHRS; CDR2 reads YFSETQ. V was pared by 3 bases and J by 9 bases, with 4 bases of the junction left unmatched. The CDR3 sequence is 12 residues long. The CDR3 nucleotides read TGCGCCAGCAGCTCTCGGGACAGGCAAGCTTTCTTT. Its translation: CASSSRDRQAFF.

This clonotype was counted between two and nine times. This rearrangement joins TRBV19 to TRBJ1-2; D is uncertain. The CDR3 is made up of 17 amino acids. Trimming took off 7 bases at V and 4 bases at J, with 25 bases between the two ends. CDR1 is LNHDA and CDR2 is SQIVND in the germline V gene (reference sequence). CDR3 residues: CASTRQASPGSFYGYTF. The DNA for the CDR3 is TGTGCCAGTACCCGCCAGGCCTCGCCGGGATCGTTCTATGGCTACACCTTC.

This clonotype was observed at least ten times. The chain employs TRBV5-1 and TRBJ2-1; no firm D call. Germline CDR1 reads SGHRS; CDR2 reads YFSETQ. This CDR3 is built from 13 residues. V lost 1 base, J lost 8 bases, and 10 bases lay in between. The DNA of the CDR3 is TGCGCCAGCAGCTTGATAGTTTCTGATGAGCAGTTCTTC. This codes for CASSLIVSDEQFF.